This T cell receptor (beta chain) was sequenced during a study of post-analysis software for immune sequencing data. Study at large: The cohort encompassed relapsing-remitting, secondary progressive and progressive-relapsing multiple sclerosis disease courses.

Germline loops: CDR1 SGHVS, CDR2 FQNEAQ. V lost 5 bases, J lost 4 bases, and 10 bases stayed unmatched. This CDR3 region has 17 residues. Tagging with unique molecular identifiers was a feature of the TCR beta cDNA libraries. One entry per CDR3 protein, called by TCRdb with MiXCR from the PCR reads. The sample consists of about 460,000 distinct CDR3 sequences, roughly 46% of them appearing once. For this clonotype: Its target is not known.

Study-level results: Patients used five TRBV segments, including TRBV5-6, TRBV5-1 and TRBV20-1, more often than controls. F-measure co-clustering was strong for batch-matched samples. Controls had significantly higher normalized Chao1 diversity than multiple sclerosis patients.

The sequence was obtained from a girl aged 10 to 17 with multiple sclerosis. The rearrangement uses TRBV7-8 and TRBJ2-1; 11 positions match TRBD2. Sequencing was done on a sample of blood. The CDR3 bases are TGTGCCAGCAGCACCCAAATGGGACTAGCGGTTTACAATGAGCAGTTCTTC. Its protein product is CASSTQMGLAVYNEQFF.